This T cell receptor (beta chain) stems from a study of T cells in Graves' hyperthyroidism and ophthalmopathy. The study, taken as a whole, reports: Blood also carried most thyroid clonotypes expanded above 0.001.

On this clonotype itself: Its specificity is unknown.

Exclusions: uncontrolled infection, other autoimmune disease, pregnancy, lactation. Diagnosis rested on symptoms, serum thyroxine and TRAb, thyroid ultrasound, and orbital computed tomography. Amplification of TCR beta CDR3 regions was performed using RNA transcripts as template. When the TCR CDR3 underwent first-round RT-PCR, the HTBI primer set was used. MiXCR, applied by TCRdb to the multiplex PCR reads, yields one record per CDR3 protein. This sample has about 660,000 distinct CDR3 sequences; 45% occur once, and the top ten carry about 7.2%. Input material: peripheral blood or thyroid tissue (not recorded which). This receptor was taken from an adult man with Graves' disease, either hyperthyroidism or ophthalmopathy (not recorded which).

CDR3 bases: TGTGCCACCAGTCCCGCTGGGGAGGAGACCCAGTACTTC. Protein sequence: CATSPAGEETQYF. This chain links TRBV7-9 with TRBJ2-5; maybe TRBD2 (5 bases). This CDR3 spans 13 amino acids. V was pared by 10 bases and J by 5 bases, with 17 bases between. CDR1 and CDR2 from the germline V gene are SEHNR and FQNEAQ (reference sequence).